These 25 T cell receptor beta chains share one sample of origin, sequenced in a study of blood T cell repertoires in COVID-19. Data came from immunoSEQ multiplex PCR; TCRdb stores just in-frame clones and leaves some out. The data hold tens of thousands of clones, with around 73% observed a single time. Sequenced input: peripheral blood. The receptors stem from a human donor in a cohort sampled during active or convalescent COVID-19.

This chain links TRBV19 with TRBJ2-7, with D perhaps TRBD1 (5 bases). The CDR3 runs 13 residues. V lost 4 bases and J 5 bases, leaving 12 bases between the germline ends. CDR1 and CDR2 (germline): LNHDA, SQIVND (reference sequence). The CDR3 sequence: CASSTKGSHEQYV. Written as DNA, the CDR3 is TGTGCCAGTAGTACAAAGGGGTCCCACGAGCAGTACGTC.

This clone is medium-sized (0.01 to 0.1%). The rearrangement uses TRBV6-5 and TRBJ1-6, with D possibly matching TRBD1 (6 bases). CDR3 size: 12 residues. Per germline, CDR1 MNHEY and CDR2 SVGAGI. V was shortened by 2 bases and J by 15 bases, with 11 bases between the two germline ends. The CDR3 DNA is TGTGCCAGCAGTTACGCCACAGGGCACCTCCACTTT. The encoded protein is CASSYATGHLHF.

This rearrangement joins TRBV30 to TRBJ1-2, with TRBD1 identical over 7 bases. The germline gives CDR1 GTSNPN, CDR2 SVGIG (reference sequence). V shed 0 bases, J shed 4 bases, and the junction held 5 bases outside the gene matches. CDR3 length: 14 residues. CDR3 in amino acids: CAWSVFGQVYGYTF. The CDR3 bases are TGTGCCTGGAGTGTATTTGGACAGGTCTATGGCTACACCTTC. Using reference TRBV30 and TRBJ1-2 for the parts outside the CDR3, the full variable domain is SQTIHQWPATLVQPVGSPLSLECTVEGTSNPNLYWYRQAAGRGLQLLFYSVGIGQISSEVPQNLSASRPQDRQFILSSKKLLLSDSGFYLCAWSVFGQVYGYTFGSGTRLTVV.

This chain links TRBV6-5 with TRBJ1-3; TRBD1 matches 11 bases. V lost 7 bases and J lost 3; bases outside the gene matches: 5. Germline loops: CDR1 MNHEY, CDR2 SVGAGI. The CDR3 is made up of 15 amino acids. The CDR3 is CASKGTGGIGNTIYF. The CDR3 DNA is TGTGCCAGCAAGGGGACAGGGGGAATTGGAAACACCATATATTTT.

The chain employs TRBV6-5 and TRBJ1-1; maybe TRBD1 (6 bases). V lost 4 bases and J lost 1, with 7 bases in between. CDR1 and CDR2 from the germline V gene are MNHEY and SVGAGI. The CDR3 runs to 13 residues. Here the CDR3 DNA reads TGTGCCAGCAGTTTACAGGGGAACACTGAAGCTTTCTTT. Translating gives CASSLQGNTEAFF.

This clone has just a few counts. The CDR3 DNA sequence: TGTGCCAGCAGCTTAGGCTTGACCGGGACAACCCAAGAGACCCAGTACTTC. It specifies CASSLGLTGTTQETQYF. This sequence joins TRBV7-9 and TRBJ2-5; the D gene is possibly TRBD1 (6 bases). The CDR3 length is 17 residues. V was trimmed by 1 base and J by 1 base, leaving 16 bases between them. CDR1 and CDR2 from the germline V gene are SEHNR and FQNEAQ (reference sequence).

This clone was counted once. Here the CDR3 reads CASSYSSSSGRHEQYF. The CDR3, as DNA: TGTGCCAGCAGTTACTCCTCCTCTAGCGGGAGACACGAGCAGTACTTC. The chain combines TRBV6-2 or TRBV6-3 with TRBJ2-7; TRBD2 aligns across 10 bases. This CDR3 contains 16 residues. Looked up from germline, CDR1 is MNHEY and CDR2 is SVGEGT. With V trimmed by 0 bases and J by 5 bases, 7 bases remained unmatched.

This clone is medium-sized within its sample. The chain uses TRBV6-2 or TRBV6-3 and TRBJ2-5, with D possibly matching TRBD2 (7 bases). In germline, CDR1 is MNHEY, CDR2 SVGEGT. This CDR3 spans 16 amino acids. V gave up 0 bases and J gave up 3 bases, with 14 bases separating them. In nucleotides, the CDR3 is TGTGCCAGCAGTTACTCGGCAGGGAGGGGGGAAGAGACCCAGTACTTC. Its protein is CASSYSAGRGEETQYF.

The chain links TRBV3-1 (or the pseudogene TRBV3-2) to TRBJ2-1; D call uncertain. Trimming shortened V by 2 bases and J by 9 bases, and 11 bases separated the two germline ends. Looked up from germline, CDR1 is LGHDT and CDR2 is YNNKEL (reference sequence). CDR3 size: 13 residues. CDR3 nucleotides: TGTGCCAGCAGCCAATCTCCTACCCCTGAGCAGTTCTTC. It codes for CASSQSPTPEQFF.

This clone has more than one count but fewer than ten. CDR3 amino acids: CASSLDLGGELFF. DNA of the CDR3: TGTGCCAGCAGCTTAGATCTAGGCGGGGAGCTGTTTTTT. The chain links TRBV11-2 to TRBJ2-2; no firm D call. Trimming left V 0 bases short and J 7 bases short, with 6 bases between. Germline V gene sequence: CDR1 SGHAT, CDR2 FQNNGV. The CDR3 runs 13 residues.

The chain recombines TRBV5-6 with TRBJ2-1, with D perhaps TRBD2 (7 bases). V gave up 4 bases and J gave up 5 bases, with 13 bases separating them. Looked up from germline, CDR1 is SGHDT and CDR2 is YYEEEE. This CDR3 spans 14 amino acids. The CDR3 DNA reads as TGTGCCAGCAGCCTGGGAGGGGGTCACAATGAGCAGTTCTTC. Protein: CASSLGGGHNEQFF.

V and J are TRBV29-1 and TRBJ2-3; 14 bases match TRBD2. J gave up 5 bases and V 6 bases, and 4 bases lay outside the gene matches. Germline V gene sequence: CDR1 SQVTM, CDR2 ANQGSEA. The CDR3 extends over 14 amino acids. CDR3 residues: CSVTGTSGRDTQYF. The CDR3 DNA reads TGCAGCGTCACCGGGACTAGCGGGAGAGATACGCAGTATTTT.

This chain connects TRBV7-8 to TRBJ2-3, with 9 bases fitting TRBD2. CDR1 SGHVS and CDR2 FQNEAQ come from the germline V gene. There are 19 residues in the CDR3. Trimming cost V 3 bases and J 4 bases; bases outside gene matches: 17. CDR3 sequence (DNA): TGTGCCAGCAGCTTTAGTGCCCATGGTAGCGGGAGCCTACCAGATACGCAGTATTTT. Protein sequence: CASSFSAHGSGSLPDTQYF.

This clone was detected only once. This chain uses TRBV7-9 with TRBJ2-7; D assignment may be TRBD1 or TRBD2 (5 bases each). Germline CDR1 is SEHNR and CDR2 is FQNEAQ (reference sequence). CDR3 length: 17 residues. V lost 8 bases, J lost 2 bases, and 25 bases lay in between. CDR3 protein: CASSREYMGEMTYEQYF. In DNA, the CDR3 is TGTGCCAGCTCCAGGGAATACATGGGAGAGATGACCTACGAGCAGTACTTC.

This clone was detected only once. The chain uses TRBV7-6 and TRBJ2-1; 9 bases align to TRBD1. Trimming took 5 bases from V and 8 from J; bases not matched to a gene: 10. The V gene's germline CDR1 is SGHVS and CDR2 FNYEAQ. CDR3 length: 15 residues. CDR3 region: CASSGTGYDVHEQFF. In DNA, the CDR3 is TGTGCCAGCAGCGGGACAGGGTACGATGTCCATGAGCAGTTCTTC. The full variable domain, completed using reference TRBV7-6 and TRBJ2-1, is GAGVSQSPRYKVTKRGQDVALRCDPISGHVSLYWYRQALGQGPEFLTYFNYEAQQDKSGLPNDRFSAERPEGSISTLTIQRTEQRDSAMYRCASSGTGYDVHEQFFGPGTRLTVL.

The chain combines TRBV2 with TRBJ1-1; no firm D call. CDR1 and CDR2 from the germline V gene are SNHLY and FYNNEI. The CDR3 is 13 residues long. The V end lost 7 bases, the J end lost 6 bases, and 15 bases lay between the germline ends. CDR3 sequence (DNA): TGTGCCAGCAACGGAGACCCGGCGGCTGAAGCTTTCTTT. It is translated as CASNGDPAAEAFF.

The chain employs TRBV5-1 and TRBJ1-4; perhaps TRBD1 as D (6 bases). This CDR3 contains 13 residues. Per germline, CDR1 SGHRS and CDR2 YFSETQ. V was pared by 6 bases and J by 6 bases, with 12 bases between. The CDR3 coding sequence is TGCGCCAGCAAAGGGGGGGTAGATGAAAAACTGTTTTTT. It specifies CASKGGVDEKLFF. Full variable domain (outside the CDR3, taken from reference TRBV5-1 and TRBJ1-4): KAGVTQTPRYLIKTRGQQVTLSCSPISGHRSVSWYQQTPGQGLQFLFEYFSETQRNKGNFPGRFSGRQFSNSRSEMNVSTLELGDSALYLCASKGGVDEKLFFGSGTQLSVL.

Worth noting for this clone: One junction end does not reproduce the germline sequence, and a read error may be involved. This chain joins TRBV6-1 and TRBJ2-7; tentative D call: TRBD2 (5 bases). The CDR3 is 12 amino acids. Germline CDR1 is MNHNS and CDR2 is SASEGT. The CDR3 loop is CASSEVPSWEKF. In nucleotides, the CDR3 is TGTGCCAGCAGTGAAGTCCCCAGTTGGGAGAAATTC.

The chain's CDR3 is CASSTGTYQETQYF. CDR3 DNA sequence: TGCGCCAGCAGCACCGGGACATACCAAGAGACCCAGTACTTC. The gene calls are TRBV5-1 and TRBJ2-5; a weak D match, TRBD1 (6 bases). The germline V gene encodes CDR1 SGHRS and CDR2 YFSETQ. V lost 4 bases, J lost 0 bases, and 10 bases lay in between. The CDR3 sequence is 14 residues long. The full variable domain, with the rest looked up from reference TRBV5-1 and TRBJ2-5, is KAGVTQTPRYLIKTRGQQVTLSCSPISGHRSVSWYQQTPGQGLQFLFEYFSETQRNKGNFPGRFSGRQFSNSRSEMNVSTLELGDSALYLCASSTGTYQETQYFGPGTRLLVL.

The chain combines TRBV20-1 with TRBJ2-1, with 10 bases that match TRBD2. Per germline, CDR1 DFQATT and CDR2 SNEGSKA (reference sequence). The junction had 15 bases not matched to a gene; V was cut back by 3 bases and J by 7 bases. There are 17 residues in the CDR3. The CDR3 sequence: CSASGASGSGARNEQFF. The CDR3 coding sequence is TGCAGTGCTAGTGGGGCTAGCGGGAGTGGTGCGCGAAATGAGCAGTTCTTC.

The chain couples TRBV4-3 to TRBJ2-3; no clear D gene. V lost 1 base, J lost 2 bases, and 10 bases lay in between. The CDR3 runs 15 residues. In germline, CDR1 is LGHNA, CDR2 YSLEER. Here the CDR3 DNA reads TGCGCCAGCAGCCAAGCCCGACTGTACACAGATACGCAGTATTTT. It yields the protein CASSQARLYTDTQYF.

The rearrangement links TRBV7-9 to TRBJ2-1; TRBD1 might be the D (6 bases). The V gene lost 11 bases and the J gene lost 2 bases, with 22 bases spanning the gap. Looked up from germline, CDR1 is SEHNR and CDR2 is FQNEAQ (reference sequence). This CDR3 spans 16 amino acids. The CDR3 DNA sequence: TGTGCCGCCAATCACTTAAGCCGGGACACCTACAATGAGCAGTTCTTC. Amino acids: CAANHLSRDTYNEQFF.

J is TRBJ1-5 and V is TRBV30; 9 bases match TRBD1. This CDR3 comprises 13 residues. Trimming at V came to 3 bases and at J to 12 bases, leaving 9 bases not matched to a gene. Germline V gene sequence: CDR1 GTSNPN, CDR2 SVGIG (reference sequence). The CDR3 spells CAWRGQGLSLQHF. CDR3 coding DNA: TGTGCCTGGAGGGGACAGGGCCTTTCCCTCCAGCATTTT. The full variable domain, in which reference TRBV30 and TRBJ1-5 provide the parts outside the CDR3, is SQTIHQWPATLVQPVGSPLSLECTVEGTSNPNLYWYRQAAGRGLQLLFYSVGIGQISSEVPQNLSASRPQDRQFILSSKKLLLSDSGFYLCAWRGQGLSLQHFGDGTRLSIL.

This clone appeared once. This chain uses TRBV5-4 with TRBJ2-3, with TRBD2 as a possible D gene (6 bases). Between the trimmed V and J ends, which lost 3 bases and 5 bases, there was a span of 16 bases. Germline loops: CDR1 SGHNT, CDR2 YYREEE (reference sequence). CDR3 length: 15 residues. Here the CDR3 reads CASSSSSAEGDTQYF. CDR3 DNA: TGTGCCAGCAGCTCGTCTAGCGCAGAGGGAGATACGCAGTATTTT.

The chain employs TRBV6-5 and TRBJ1-2; D is possibly TRBD1 (5 bases). This CDR3 contains 12 residues. V was pared by 10 bases and J by 7 bases, with 16 bases between. The germline V gene encodes CDR1 MNHEY and CDR2 SVGAGI. This CDR3 is CAIRTSKRGYTF. The CDR3 DNA follows: TGTGCCATTCGGACATCCAAACGTGGCTACACCTTC.